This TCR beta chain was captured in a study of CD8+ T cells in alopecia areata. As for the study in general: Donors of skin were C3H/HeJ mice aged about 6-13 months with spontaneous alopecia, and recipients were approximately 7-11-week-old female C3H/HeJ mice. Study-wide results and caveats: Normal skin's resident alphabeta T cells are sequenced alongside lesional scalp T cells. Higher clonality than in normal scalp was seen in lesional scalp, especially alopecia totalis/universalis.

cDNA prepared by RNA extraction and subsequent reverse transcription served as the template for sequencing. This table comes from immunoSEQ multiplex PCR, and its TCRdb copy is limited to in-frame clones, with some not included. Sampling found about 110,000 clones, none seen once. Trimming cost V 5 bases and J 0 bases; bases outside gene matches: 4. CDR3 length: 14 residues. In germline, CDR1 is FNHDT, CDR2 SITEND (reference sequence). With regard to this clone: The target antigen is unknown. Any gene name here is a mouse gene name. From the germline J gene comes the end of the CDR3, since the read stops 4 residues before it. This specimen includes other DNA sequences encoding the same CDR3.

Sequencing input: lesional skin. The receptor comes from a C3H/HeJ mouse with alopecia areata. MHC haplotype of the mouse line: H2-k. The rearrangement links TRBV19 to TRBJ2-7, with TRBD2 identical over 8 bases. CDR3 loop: CASSPGTGSYEQYF. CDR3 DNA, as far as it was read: TGTGCCAGCAGCCCCGGGACTGGCTCCTAT.